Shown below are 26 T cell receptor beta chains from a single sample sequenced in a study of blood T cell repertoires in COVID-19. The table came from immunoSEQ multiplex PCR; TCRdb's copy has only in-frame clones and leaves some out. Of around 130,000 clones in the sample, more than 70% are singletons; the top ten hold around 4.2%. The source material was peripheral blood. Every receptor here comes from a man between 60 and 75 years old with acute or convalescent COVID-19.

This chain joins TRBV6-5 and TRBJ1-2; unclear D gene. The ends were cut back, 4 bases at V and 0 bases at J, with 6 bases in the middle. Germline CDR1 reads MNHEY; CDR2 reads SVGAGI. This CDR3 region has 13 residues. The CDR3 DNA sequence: TGTGCCAGCAGTTCGGGGACTAACTATGGCTACACCTTC. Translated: CASSSGTNYGYTF.

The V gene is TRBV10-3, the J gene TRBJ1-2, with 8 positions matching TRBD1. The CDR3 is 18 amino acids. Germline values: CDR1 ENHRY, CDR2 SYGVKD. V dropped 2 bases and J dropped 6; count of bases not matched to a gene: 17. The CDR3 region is CAISERTPDRAEPHGYTF. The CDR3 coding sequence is TGTGCCATCAGTGAGCGGACCCCGGACAGGGCTGAGCCCCATGGCTACACCTTC.

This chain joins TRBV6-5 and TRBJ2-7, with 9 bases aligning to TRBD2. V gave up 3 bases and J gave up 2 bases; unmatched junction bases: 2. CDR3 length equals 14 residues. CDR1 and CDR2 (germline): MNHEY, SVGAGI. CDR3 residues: CASSYGGRAYEQYF. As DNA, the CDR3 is TGTGCCAGCAGTTATGGCGGGAGGGCCTACGAGCAGTACTTC.

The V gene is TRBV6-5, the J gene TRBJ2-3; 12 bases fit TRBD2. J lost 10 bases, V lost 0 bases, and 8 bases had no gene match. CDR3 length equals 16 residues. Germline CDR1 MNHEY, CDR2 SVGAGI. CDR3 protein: CASSYSLAGGPGAQYF. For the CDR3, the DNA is TGTGCCAGCAGTTACTCACTAGCGGGAGGACCCGGGGCGCAGTATTTT.

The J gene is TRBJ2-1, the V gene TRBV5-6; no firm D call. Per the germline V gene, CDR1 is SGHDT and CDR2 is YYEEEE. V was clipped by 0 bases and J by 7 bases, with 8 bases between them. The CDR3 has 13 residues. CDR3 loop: CASSLGEINEQFF. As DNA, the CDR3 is TGTGCCAGCAGCTTGGGAGAGATTAATGAGCAGTTCTTC.

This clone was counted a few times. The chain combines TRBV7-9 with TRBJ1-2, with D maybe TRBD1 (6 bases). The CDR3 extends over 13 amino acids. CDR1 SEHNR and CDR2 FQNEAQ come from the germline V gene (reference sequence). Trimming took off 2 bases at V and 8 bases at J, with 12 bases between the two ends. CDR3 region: CASSLPGVGGYTF. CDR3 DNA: TGTGCCAGCAGCTTACCAGGGGTGGGCGGCTACACCTTC.

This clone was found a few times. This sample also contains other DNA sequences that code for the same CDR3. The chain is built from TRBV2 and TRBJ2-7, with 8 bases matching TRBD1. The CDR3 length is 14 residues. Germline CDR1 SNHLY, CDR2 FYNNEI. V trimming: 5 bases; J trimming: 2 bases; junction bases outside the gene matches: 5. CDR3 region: CASSPRTGTYEQYF. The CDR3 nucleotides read TGTGCCAGCAGTCCTAGGACAGGGACCTACGAGCAGTACTTC.

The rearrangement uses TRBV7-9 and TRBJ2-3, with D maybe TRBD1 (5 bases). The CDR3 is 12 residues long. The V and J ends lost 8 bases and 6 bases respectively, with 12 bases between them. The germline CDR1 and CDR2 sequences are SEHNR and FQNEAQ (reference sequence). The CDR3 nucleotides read TGTGCCAGCGGGGCGGACCCCGATACGCAGTATTTT. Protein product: CASGADPDTQYF.

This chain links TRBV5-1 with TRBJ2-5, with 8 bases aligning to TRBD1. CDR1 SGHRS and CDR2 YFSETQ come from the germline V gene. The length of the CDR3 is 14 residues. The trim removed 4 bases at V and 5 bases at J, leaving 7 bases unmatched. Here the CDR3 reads CASSTRQGRETQYF. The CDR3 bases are TGCGCCAGCAGCACCCGACAGGGGAGGGAGACCCAGTACTTC. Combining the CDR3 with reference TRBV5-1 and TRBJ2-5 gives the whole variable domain KAGVTQTPRYLIKTRGQQVTLSCSPISGHRSVSWYQQTPGQGLQFLFEYFSETQRNKGNFPGRFSGRQFSNSRSEMNVSTLELGDSALYLCASSTRQGRETQYFGPGTRLLVL.

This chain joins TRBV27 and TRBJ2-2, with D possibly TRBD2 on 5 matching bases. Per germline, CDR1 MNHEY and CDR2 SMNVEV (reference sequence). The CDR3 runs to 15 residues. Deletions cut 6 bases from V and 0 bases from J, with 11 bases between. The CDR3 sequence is CASRLSGANTGELFF. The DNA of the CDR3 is TGTGCCAGCAGACTCAGCGGAGCGAACACCGGGGAGCTGTTTTTT.

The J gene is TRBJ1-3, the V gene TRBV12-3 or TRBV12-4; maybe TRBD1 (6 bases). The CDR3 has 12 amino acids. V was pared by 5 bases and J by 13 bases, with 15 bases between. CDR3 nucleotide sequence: TGTGCCAGCAGTCTTCCACAGGGACCGATATATTTT. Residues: CASSLPQGPIYF.

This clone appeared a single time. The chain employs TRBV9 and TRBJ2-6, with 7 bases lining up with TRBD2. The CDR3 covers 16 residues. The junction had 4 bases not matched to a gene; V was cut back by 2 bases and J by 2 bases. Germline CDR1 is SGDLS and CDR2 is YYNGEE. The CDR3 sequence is CASSVGEGAGANVLTF. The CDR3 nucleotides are TGTGCCAGCAGCGTCGGGGAGGGCGCTGGGGCCAACGTCCTGACTTTC.

In DNA form, the CDR3 reads TGCGCCAGCAGCCACGCTTTCTCGGGAGACTCTGGAAACACCATATATTTT. It specifies CASSHAFSGDSGNTIYF. This chain connects TRBV4-3 to TRBJ1-3, with D uncertain. The germline CDR1 and CDR2 sequences are LGHNA and YSLEER. Trimming pared 3 bases from V and 0 bases from J, leaving 15 bases between. This CDR3 contains 17 residues.

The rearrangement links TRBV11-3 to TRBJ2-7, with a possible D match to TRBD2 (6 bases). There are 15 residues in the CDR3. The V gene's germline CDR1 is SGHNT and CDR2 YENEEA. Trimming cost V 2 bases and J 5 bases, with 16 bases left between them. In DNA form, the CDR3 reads TGTGCCAGCAGCTTAAGTGGGAGGAGGATGAACGAGCAGTACTTC. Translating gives CASSLSGRRMNEQYF.

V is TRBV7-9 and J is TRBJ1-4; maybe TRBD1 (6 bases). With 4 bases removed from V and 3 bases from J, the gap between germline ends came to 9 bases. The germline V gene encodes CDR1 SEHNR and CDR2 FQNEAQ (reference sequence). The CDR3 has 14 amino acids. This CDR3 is CASSSTGANEKLFF. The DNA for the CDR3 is TGTGCCAGCAGCTCGACAGGAGCTAATGAAAAACTGTTTTTT.

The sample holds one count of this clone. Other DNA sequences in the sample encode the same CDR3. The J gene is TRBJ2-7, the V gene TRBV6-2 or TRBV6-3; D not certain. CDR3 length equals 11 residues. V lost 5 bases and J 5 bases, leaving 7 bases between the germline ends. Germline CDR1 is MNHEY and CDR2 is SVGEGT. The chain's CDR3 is CASSPLHEQYF. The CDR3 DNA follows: TGTGCCAGCAGTCCCCTCCACGAGCAGTACTTC.

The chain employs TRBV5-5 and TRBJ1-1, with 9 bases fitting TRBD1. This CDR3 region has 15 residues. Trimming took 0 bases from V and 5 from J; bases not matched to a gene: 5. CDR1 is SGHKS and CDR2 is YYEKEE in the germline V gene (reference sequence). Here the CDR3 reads CASSLAGQGTTEAFF. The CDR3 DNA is TGTGCCAGCAGCTTGGCTGGACAGGGGACGACTGAAGCTTTCTTT.

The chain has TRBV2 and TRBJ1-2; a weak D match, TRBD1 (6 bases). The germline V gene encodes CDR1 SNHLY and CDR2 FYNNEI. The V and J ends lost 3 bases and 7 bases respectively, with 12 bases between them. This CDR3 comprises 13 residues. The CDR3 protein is CASSDAAGAGYTF. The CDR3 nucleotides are TGTGCCAGCAGTGATGCGGCAGGGGCTGGCTACACCTTC.

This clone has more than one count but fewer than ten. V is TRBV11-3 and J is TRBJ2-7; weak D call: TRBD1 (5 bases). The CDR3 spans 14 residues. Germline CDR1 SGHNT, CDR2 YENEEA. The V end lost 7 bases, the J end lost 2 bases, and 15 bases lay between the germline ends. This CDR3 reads CASNPRTPTYEQYF. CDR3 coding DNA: TGTGCCAGCAACCCAAGGACACCGACCTACGAGCAGTACTTC.

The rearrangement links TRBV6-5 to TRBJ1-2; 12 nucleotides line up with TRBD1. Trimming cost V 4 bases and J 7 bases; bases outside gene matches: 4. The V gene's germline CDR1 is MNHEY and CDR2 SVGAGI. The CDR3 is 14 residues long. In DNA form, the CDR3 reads TGTGCCAGCAGTTCAGGGACAGGGGGCATTGGCTACACCTTC. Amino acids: CASSSGTGGIGYTF.

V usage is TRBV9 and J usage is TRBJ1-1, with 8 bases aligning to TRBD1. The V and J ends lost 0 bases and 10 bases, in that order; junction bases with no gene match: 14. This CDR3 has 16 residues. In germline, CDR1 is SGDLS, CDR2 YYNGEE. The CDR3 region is CASSVDSRSTGVAAFF. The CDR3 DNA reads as TGTGCCAGCAGCGTAGATTCGCGGTCGACAGGGGTTGCAGCTTTCTTT.

CDR3 sequence (DNA): TGTGCCAGCAGTTTACCTACAGGGAACACTGAAGCTTTCTTT. Its translation is CASSLPTGNTEAFF. V usage is TRBV5-4 and J usage is TRBJ1-1, with D perhaps matching TRBD1 (5 bases). The CDR3 totals 14 residues. Germline CDR1 SGHNT, CDR2 YYREEE (reference sequence). V lost 5 bases and J lost 1, with 12 bases in between. Complete variable domain (other parts from reference TRBV5-4 and TRBJ1-1): ETGVTQSPTHLIKTRGQQVTLRCSSQSGHNTVSWYQQALGQGPQFIFQYYREEENGRGNFPPRFSGLQFPNYSSELNVNALELDDSALYLCASSLPTGNTEAFFGQGTRLTVV.

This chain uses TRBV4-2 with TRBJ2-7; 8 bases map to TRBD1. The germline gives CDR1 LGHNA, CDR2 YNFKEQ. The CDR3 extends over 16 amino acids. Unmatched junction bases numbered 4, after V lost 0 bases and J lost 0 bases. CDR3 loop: CASSQDGQGSSYEQYF. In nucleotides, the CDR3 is TGTGCCAGCAGCCAAGACGGACAGGGCTCCTCCTACGAGCAGTACTTC.

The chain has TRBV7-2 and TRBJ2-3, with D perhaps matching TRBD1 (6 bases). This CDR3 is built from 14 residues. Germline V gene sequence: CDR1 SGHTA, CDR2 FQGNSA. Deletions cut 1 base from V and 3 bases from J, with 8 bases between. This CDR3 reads CASSLDRETDTQYF. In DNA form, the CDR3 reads TGTGCCAGCAGCTTAGACAGGGAGACAGATACGCAGTATTTT.

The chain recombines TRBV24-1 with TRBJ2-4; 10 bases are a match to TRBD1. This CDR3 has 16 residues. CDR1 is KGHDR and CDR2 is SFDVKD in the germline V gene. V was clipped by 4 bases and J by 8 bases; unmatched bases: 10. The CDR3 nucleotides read TGTGCCACCAGTGAGCCTGGGACAGGGGCAGGAGACATTCAGTACTTC. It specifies CATSEPGTGAGDIQYF.

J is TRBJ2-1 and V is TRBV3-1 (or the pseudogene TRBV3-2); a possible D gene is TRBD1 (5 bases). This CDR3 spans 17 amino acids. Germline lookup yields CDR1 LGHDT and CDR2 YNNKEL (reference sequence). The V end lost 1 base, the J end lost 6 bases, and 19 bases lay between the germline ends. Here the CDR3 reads CASSQGSTVIAVNEQFF. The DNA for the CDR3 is TGTGCCAGCAGCCAAGGGTCGACAGTTATTGCAGTCAATGAGCAGTTCTTC.